This TCR beta chain was recovered during a study of cytomegalovirus exposure and HLA in healthy donors. Unrecorded immune exposures were likely, despite nominal health at sampling. The CDR3 totals 15 residues. Trimming took off 6 bases at V and 3 bases at J, with 12 bases between the two ends. CDR1 is SEHNR and CDR2 is FQNEAQ in the germline V gene (reference sequence). This PCR relied on a set of 60 Vbeta primers and 13 Jbeta primers. Per the study methods: Later, about 80 million unique TCR beta chains were counted in an analysis, and approximately 10 million of them were shared. Clones were read by immunoSEQ multiplex PCR, and TCRdb kept only the in-frame ones, dropping some. V and J calls plus clone size are reproduced from that table; the DNA served to infer D and trimming. This repertoire shows about 94,000 clones, 70% to 85% found once; its top ten account for around a tenth.

This sequence joins TRBV7-9 and TRBJ2-6, with D tentatively TRBD2 (5 bases). The sequence derives from a human donor in good health. Sequenced sample: PBMCs. The CDR3 bases are TGTGCCAGCAGTTTGAGGGCTGGTGGGGCCAACGTCCTGACTTTC. Translation: CASSLRAGGANVLTF.